The rows below give T cell receptor beta chains drawn from one sample of a study of shared clonotypes between healthy human individuals. Sequencing used immunoSEQ multiplex PCR; TCRdb keeps in-frame clones, though not all of them. The sample consists of roughly 500,000 clones, around 74% of them appearing once. Sequenced sample: PBMCs. These receptors all stem from a woman between 40 and 55 years old in good health. Some clones in this sample may be carry-over from other donors' samples. CDR3s include the opening cysteine and the closing phenylalanine or tryptophan. A D gene is named only where the DNA matches it firmly. Some rows mark clone size as missing; the rest say once, few, many or name a class of expanded clone.

size | J | D | V | CDR3 | DNA
NA | TRBJ2-7 | TRBD1 | TRBV10-1 | CASSESGQGIGEQYF | TGCGCCAGCAGTGAGTCCGGACAGGGGATTGGCGAGCAGTACTTC
NA | TRBJ1-3 | NA | TRBV5-1 | CASSPSTGRSGNTIYF | TGCGCCAGCAGCCCATCCACAGGCCGCTCTGGAAACACCATATATTTT
NA | TRBJ1-1 | NA | TRBV4-2 | CASSQETGNTEAFF | TGTGCCAGCAGCCAAGAAACAGGGAACACTGAAGCTTTCTTT
NA | TRBJ2-2 | NA | TRBV2 | CASTGGAANTGELFF | TGTGCCAGCACCGGGGGCGCGGCGAACACCGGGGAGCTGTTTTTT
NA | TRBJ2-2 | TRBD1 | TRBV5-1 | CASSTDRVATGELFF | TGCGCCAGCAGCACGGACAGGGTAGCCACCGGGGAGCTGTTTTTT
NA | TRBJ2-4 | NA | TRBV27 | CASRGDKNIQYF | TGTGCCAGCAGGGGAGACAAAAACATTCAGTACTTC
NA | TRBJ1-4 | TRBD1 | TRBV6-6 | CASSLGTGEKLFF | TGTGCCAGCAGTCTCGGGACAGGCGAAAAACTGTTTTTT
once | TRBJ2-1 | NA | TRBV11-2 | CASSTGAGGSSYNEQFF | TGTGCCAGCAGCACAGGGGCCGGCGGGAGCTCCTACAATGAGCAGTTCTTC
NA | TRBJ2-1 | NA | TRBV6-1 | CATTTGTAYNEQFF | TGTGCCACCACTACCGGGACCGCTTACAATGAGCAGTTCTTC
NA | TRBJ2-2 | TRBD2 | TRBV18 | CASSPRPGGANTGELFF | TGTGCCAGCTCACCCCGCCCGGGGGGGGCGAACACCGGGGAGCTGTTTTTT
NA | TRBJ2-5 | TRBD1 | TRBV11-2 | CASSMTGLQETQYF | TGTGCCAGCAGCATGACAGGGCTCCAAGAGACCCAGTACTTC
NA | TRBJ2-5 | TRBD2 | TRBV5-1 | CASSVRPTSGEETQYF | TGCGCCAGCAGCGTACGTCCCACTAGCGGGGAAGAGACCCAGTACTTC
NA | TRBJ2-3 | TRBD2 | TRBV9 | CASSPGLAGALVYF | TGTGCCAGCAGCCCTGGACTAGCGGGAGCCCTTGTGTATTTT
NA | TRBJ2-2 | NA | TRBV5-1 | CASSFPGELFF | TGCGCCAGCAGCTTTCCCGGGGAGCTGTTTTTT
NA | TRBJ1-2 | NA | TRBV27 | CASSFSISYRYTF | TGTGCCAGCAGTTTCTCTATCTCCTATCGCTACACCTTC
NA | TRBJ2-2 | NA | TRBV30 | CAWRWTLNTGELFF | TGTGCCTGGAGGTGGACCTTGAACACCGGGGAGCTGTTTTTT
NA | TRBJ2-3 | NA | TRBV18 | CASSPTDTQYF | TGTGCCAGCTCACCCACAGATACGCAGTATTTT
many | TRBJ1-1 | NA | TRBV7-2 | CASSSGGVLRAEAFF | TGTGCCAGCAGCTCCGGAGGGGTGTTGCGCGCTGAAGCTTTCTTT
NA | TRBJ2-3 | NA | TRBV19 | CASSLQIGGAGTDTQYF | TGTGCCAGTAGTCTACAAATAGGGGGGGCTGGCACAGATACGCAGTATTTT
NA | TRBJ2-3 | NA | TRBV7-2 | CASSLGGYPTDTQYF | TGTGCCAGCAGCTTAGGGGGTTATCCCACAGATACGCAGTATTTT
NA | TRBJ2-1 | TRBD2 | TRBV28 | CASSRGTSGYNEQFF | TGTGCCAGCAGCCGTGGGACTAGCGGGTACAATGAGCAGTTCTTC
NA | TRBJ1-5 | NA | TRBV15 | CATSSERFSNQPQHF | TGTGCCACCAGCAGTGAACGGTTTAGCAATCAGCCCCAGCATTTT
NA | TRBJ2-1 | NA | TRBV19 | CASRPWTRSYNEQFF | TGTGCCAGTAGGCCCTGGACTCGTTCCTACAATGAGCAGTTCTTC
NA | TRBJ2-2 | NA | TRBV2 | CASVRPPANTGELFF | TGTGCCAGCGTGAGACCTCCCGCGAACACCGGGGAGCTGTTTTTT
NA | TRBJ2-1 | TRBD1 | TRBV11-2 | CASSSRDSYNEQFF | TGTGCCAGCAGCTCCCGGGACAGTTACAATGAGCAGTTCTTC
NA | TRBJ2-2 | NA | TRBV7-8 | CASSLAHTGELFF | TGTGCCAGCAGCTTAGCGCACACCGGGGAGCTGTTTTTT
few | TRBJ1-1 | NA | TRBV28 | CASSLWPAGAFF | TGTGCCAGCAGTTTATGGCCAGCAGGAGCTTTCTTT
NA | TRBJ1-5 | TRBD1 | TRBV11-3 | CASSFPDRGPNQPQHF | TGTGCCAGCAGCTTCCCTGACAGGGGGCCCAATCAGCCCCAGCATTTT
NA | TRBJ2-4 | NA | TRBV20-1 | CSAGQNIQYF | TGCAGTGCCGGCCAAAACATTCAGTACTTC
NA | TRBJ1-5 | NA | TRBV15 | CATSRGGRSNQPQHF | TGTGCCACCAGCAGAGGGGGCAGGAGCAATCAGCCCCAGCATTTT
few | TRBJ2-7 | TRBD2 | TRBV28 | CASSPPGQGGTSGTYEQYF | TGTGCCAGCAGTCCTCCGGGGCAGGGGGGAACTAGCGGGACCTACGAGCAGTACTTC
NA | TRBJ1-4 | TRBD1 | TRBV28 | CASSSAGGSREKLFF | TGTGCCAGCAGCTCCGCAGGGGGCTCTAGGGAAAAACTGTTTTTT
few | TRBJ2-7 | NA | TRBV18 | CASSQSRDHSYEQYF | TGTGCCAGCTCACAAAGCCGGGACCACTCCTACGAGCAGTACTTC
NA | TRBJ2-2 | NA | TRBV28 | CASSFGGDLTGELFF | TGTGCCAGCAGTTTCGGAGGGGACCTCACCGGGGAGCTGTTTTTT
once | TRBJ2-1 | TRBD2 | TRBV15 | CATSRDRSGLAEYNEQFF | TGTGCCACCAGCAGAGATAGGTCGGGACTAGCGGAGTACAATGAGCAGTTCTTC
NA | TRBJ2-1 | TRBD1 | TRBV28 | CASSFPETGGNEQFF | TGTGCCAGCAGTTTTCCAGAGACAGGGGGCAATGAGCAGTTCTTC
NA | TRBJ2-1 | TRBD2 | TRBV4-2 | CASSQDGLAGGPYNEQFF | TGTGCCAGCAGCCAAGATGGACTAGCGGGAGGGCCCTACAATGAGCAGTTCTTC
NA | TRBJ1-1 | NA | TRBV5-4 | CASSPGVRGLNTEAFF | TGTGCCAGCAGCCCCGGTGTTCGGGGGCTGAACACTGAAGCTTTCTTT
NA | TRBJ2-7 | TRBD2 | TRBV28 | CASTSTGLALHEQYF | TGTGCCAGCACATCAACGGGACTAGCATTACACGAGCAGTACTTC